The rows below give T cell receptor beta chains drawn from one sample of a study of blood T cell repertoires in COVID-19. Sequencing was performed with immunoSEQ multiplex PCR; in TCRdb, only in-frame clones are kept and a portion is missing. The data show 250,000 to 300,000 clones, with roughly nine tenths seen just once and 1.7% held by the top ten. Sample: PBMCs or T cells enriched from blood (not recorded which). These receptors were collected from a woman between 35 and 50 years old who had recovered from COVID-19. Both conserved end residues are part of each CDR3. The D gene is left open where the match is weak. Size values are once, few and many counts, or a class for expanded clones, and some rows have none.

abundance	d_gene	v_gene	j_gene	CDR3nt	CDR3aa
-	-	TRBV6-5	TRBJ1-2	TGTGCCACCGAGACAGGTGGCTATGGCTACACCTTC	CATETGGYGYTF
-	TRBD1	TRBV14	TRBJ1-2	TGTGCCAGCAGCCCACAGGGGGCGGTTGGCTACACCTTC	CASSPQGAVGYTF
-	TRBD1	TRBV5-1	TRBJ1-2	TGCGCCAGCAGCTTTGGACAGGGAAGAGGCTACACCTTC	CASSFGQGRGYTF
-	-	TRBV7-2	TRBJ1-2	TGTGCCAGCAGCTTTCCGCCGAAACAGTTGGCCAGTGGCTACACCTTC	CASSFPPKQLASGYTF
-	-	TRBV30	TRBJ1-6	TGTGCCTGGAGTGCAAAGGGGGACTATAATTCACCCCTCCACTTT	CAWSAKGDYNSPLHF
-	TRBD1	TRBV5-1	TRBJ1-1	TGCGCCAGCAGCTTGGGACAGGGCAGTATACGGCACACTGAAGCTTTCTTT	CASSLGQGSIRHTEAFF
-	-	TRBV18	TRBJ1-1	TGTGCCAGCTCACCGGCAGAACAGGGACCCAACACTGAAGCTTTCTTT	CASSPAEQGPNTEAFF
-	-	TRBV19	TRBJ2-1	TGTGCCACCAAACTATCGGGGGGCAGCTACAATGAGCAGTTCTTC	CATKLSGGSYNEQFF
-	-	TRBV30	TRBJ2-1	TGTGCCTGGAGTAAACCAGGGGCAAGGGGTGAGCAGTTCTTC	CAWSKPGARGEQFF
-	-	TRBV18	TRBJ1-3	TGTGCCAGCTCACCACCAGGGGAAGACACCATATATTTT	CASSPPGEDTIYF
-	-	TRBV5-1	TRBJ2-5	TGCGCCAGCAGCTTGGATGTGGACAGACAAGAGACCCAGTACTTC	CASSLDVDRQETQYF
-	TRBD1	TRBV5-1	TRBJ2-1	TGCGCCAGCTCCGGAAAAGGGGGCGTCAATGAGCAGTTCTTC	CASSGKGGVNEQFF
-	TRBD1	TRBV5-1	TRBJ1-1	TGCGCCAGCAGCTTCCACAGGGGAACAAACACTGAAGCTTTCTTT	CASSFHRGTNTEAFF
few	-	TRBV2	TRBJ1-2	TGTGCCAGCAGTGATTTCCCAGGGATCTATGGCTACACCTTC	CASSDFPGIYGYTF
-	TRBD1	TRBV30	TRBJ1-5	TGTGCCTGGAGTGGGACAGGGAGCCATCAGCCCCAGCATTTT	CAWSGTGSHQPQHF
-	-	TRBV12-3/TRBV12-4	TRBJ2-7	TGTGCCAGCAGTTTAAGGACTCCCTACGAGCAGTACTTC	CASSLRTPYEQYF
-	-	TRBV6-6	TRBJ1-5	TGTGCCAGCAGTTACTCGAGACAGACCAATCAGCCCCAGCATTTT	CASSYSRQTNQPQHF
-	TRBD2	TRBV5-1	TRBJ2-1	TGCGCCAGCAGCTTGGGGGGACTAGCGGGGTTGGATGAGCAGTTCTTC	CASSLGGLAGLDEQFF
-	-	TRBV21-1	TRBJ2-1	TGTGCCAGTCGCAACGATCGGGGGACCAGAGTCTCCAATGAGCAGTTCTTC	CASRNDRGTRVSNEQFF
few	-	TRBV19	TRBJ1-2	TGTGCCAGTAGACCCTCAAATAACGTCGGCTATGGCTACACCTTC	CASRPSNNVGYGYTF
-	-	TRBV5-1	TRBJ1-6	TGCGCCAGCAGCTTGGCCGACAGGTTGAATTCACCCCTCCACTTT	CASSLADRLNSPLHF
-	-	TRBV2	TRBJ1-2	TGTGCCAGCAGTGAGTACGGCGTCGGGGAGTATGGCTACACCTTC	CASSEYGVGEYGYTF
-	TRBD1	TRBV2	TRBJ1-3	TGTGCCAGCAGTGACCCGACAGGGCTGGGCAACACCATATATTTT	CASSDPTGLGNTIYF
-	TRBD1	TRBV9	TRBJ1-2	TGTGCCAGCGGGACAGGGGGCTCAGGCGGCTACACCTTC	CASGTGGSGGYTF
-	TRBD1	TRBV7-8	TRBJ2-7	TGTGCCAGCAGCTTGGACAGGGGGCCATACGAGCAGTACTTC	CASSLDRGPYEQYF
-	-	TRBV7-2	TRBJ1-4	TGTGCCAGCAGCTACTACGGTCCTAATGAAAAACTGTTTTTT	CASSYYGPNEKLFF
-	-	TRBV7-3	TRBJ1-1	TGTGCCAGCAGCTTAACGTATGACAGTGGTGGCACTGAAGCTTTCTTT	CASSLTYDSGGTEAFF
-	-	TRBV20-1	TRBJ1-2	TGCAGTGCTAGTGAAGGTAGCGATGGCTACACCTTC	CSASEGSDGYTF
-	TRBD1	TRBV4-3	TRBJ1-1	TGCGCCAGCAGCCAAGCCTCAAGGGGGCTCGAAGCTTTCTTT	CASSQASRGLEAFF
-	TRBD1	TRBV18	TRBJ1-4	TGTGCCAGCTCTCCGGGACAGGGGGAAAAACTGTTTTTT	CASSPGQGEKLFF
-	-	TRBV30	TRBJ1-1	TGTGCCTGGAGTGTGGGAGGAAAATTACGAGCTTTCTTT	CAWSVGGKLRAFF
-	-	TRBV19	TRBJ2-3	TGTGCCAGTAGTATCCGGGACAAGAGCACAGATACGCAGTATTTT	CASSIRDKSTDTQYF
-	TRBD1	TRBV7-9	TRBJ1-5	TGTGCCAGCAGCTTAGGGGACAGAAATAATCAGCCCCAGCATTTT	CASSLGDRNNQPQHF
-	-	TRBV20-1	TRBJ2-7	TGCAGTGCTATCGGGAATTACGAGCAGTACTTC	CSAIGNYEQYF
-	-	TRBV27	TRBJ2-7	TGTGCCAGCAGTCGATTGGGCAGGGCGTCCCACGAGCAGTACTTC	CASSRLGRASHEQYF
-	TRBD2	TRBV7-3	TRBJ2-1	TGTGCCAGCAGCTTTGGGACTAGACGGTTAGGTGAGCAGTTCTTC	CASSFGTRRLGEQFF
once	TRBD1	TRBV24-1	TRBJ1-2	TGTGCCACCAGTGATTTTTCAGGGGGGTATGGCTACACCTTC	CATSDFSGGYGYTF
-	-	TRBV27	TRBJ1-5	TGTGCCAGCAGTTTAGGCACAGGGCTCAATCAGCCCCAGCATTTT	CASSLGTGLNQPQHF
-	-	TRBV7-8	TRBJ1-6	TGTGCCAGCAGCCGCTTCGGAGCCCTCCACTTT	CASSRFGALHF